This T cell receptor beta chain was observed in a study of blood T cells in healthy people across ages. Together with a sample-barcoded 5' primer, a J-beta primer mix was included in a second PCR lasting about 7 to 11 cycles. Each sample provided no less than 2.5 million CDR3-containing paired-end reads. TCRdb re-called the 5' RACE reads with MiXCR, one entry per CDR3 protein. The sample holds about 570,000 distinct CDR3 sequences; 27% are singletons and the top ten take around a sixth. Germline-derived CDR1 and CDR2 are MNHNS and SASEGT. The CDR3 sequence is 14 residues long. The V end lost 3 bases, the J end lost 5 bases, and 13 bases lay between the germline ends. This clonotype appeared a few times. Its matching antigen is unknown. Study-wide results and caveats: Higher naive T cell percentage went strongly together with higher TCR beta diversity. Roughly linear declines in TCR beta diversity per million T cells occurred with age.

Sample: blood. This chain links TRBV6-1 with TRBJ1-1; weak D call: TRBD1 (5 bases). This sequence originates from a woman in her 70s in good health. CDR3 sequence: CASSEGGVKTEAFF. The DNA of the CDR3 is TGTGCCAGCAGTGAGGGAGGGGTTAAAACTGAAGCTTTCTTT.